The next 7 T cell receptor beta chains were all read from a single sample in a study of human T cells and chemical hapten exposure. One entry per CDR3 protein results from TCRdb running MiXCR on the RACE reads. This sample has 95,000 to 150,000 distinct CDR3 sequences, with around 11% found just once. Time point reported: patch test 3, about 24 weeks after DPC sensitization. Treatment defined: therapeutic diphenylcyclopropenone sensitization with weekly scalp DPC. The sequenced sample was whole blood, obtained in connection with sensitization to the hapten diphenylcyclopropenone (DPC). Receptor source: a woman between 45 and 65 years old with alopecia areata. Some clones in this sample may be carry-over from other donors' samples.

This clonotype was seen a handful of times. The V gene is TRBV29-1, the J gene TRBJ2-3; 16 nucleotides match TRBD2. This CDR3 has 16 residues. In germline, CDR1 is SQVTM, CDR2 ANQGSEA. With 0 bases clipped from V and 8 bases from J, the junction kept 5 bases outside the gene matches. Here the CDR3 DNA reads TGCAGCGTTGAAGAGGGACTAGCGGGGGGGCCGAGTACGCAGTATTTT. Amino acids: CSVEEGLAGGPSTQYF.

Many counts were recorded for this clonotype. The genes are TRBV18 and TRBJ2-7, with D tentatively TRBD2 (5 bases). CDR1 and CDR2 (germline): KGHSH, LQKENI. The CDR3 length is 14 residues. V lost 0 bases, J lost 7 bases, and 13 bases lay in between. The CDR3 loop is CASSPPGRVGEQYF. As DNA, the CDR3 is TGTGCCAGCTCACCACCTGGGCGGGTAGGAGAGCAGTACTTC.

This rearrangement joins TRBV28 to TRBJ2-5, with TRBD2 identical over 8 bases. The CDR3 length is 15 residues. With V trimmed by 5 bases and J by 5 bases, 10 bases remained unmatched. In germline, CDR1 is MDHEN, CDR2 SYDVKM. CDR3 coding DNA: TGTGCCAGCAGTGTAAACGTCGGCGGGAGGGAGACCCAGTACTTC. It specifies CASSVNVGGRETQYF.

This clonotype was counted ten times or more. For the CDR3, the DNA is TGTGCCAGCAGTCGACAGACGGTTAACACCGGGGAGCTGTTTTTT. Amino acids: CASSRQTVNTGELFF. The chain is built from TRBV2 and TRBJ2-2; possible D gene TRBD1, 5 bases. V was cut by 5 bases and J by 2 bases, with 12 bases left in between. The CDR3 has 15 amino acids. Germline CDR1 SNHLY, CDR2 FYNNEI. The variable domain in full, with the rest retrieved from reference TRBV2 and TRBJ2-2, is EPEVTQTPSHQVTQMGQEVILRCVPISNHLYFYWYRQILGQKVEFLVSFYNNEISEKSEIFDDQFSVERPDGSNFTLKIRSTKLEDSAMYFCASSRQTVNTGELFFGEGSRLTVL.

This clonotype has more than one count but fewer than ten. The rearrangement links TRBV3-1 to TRBJ1-1; 7 bases agree with TRBD1. The V gene's germline CDR1 is LGHDT and CDR2 YNNKEL (reference sequence). With V trimmed by 4 bases and J by 7 bases, 3 bases remained unmatched. The CDR3 has 12 residues. CDR3 region: CASSRDRLEAFF. The CDR3 DNA sequence: TGTGCCAGCAGCCGGGACAGACTTGAAGCTTTCTTT.

The sample holds a few counts of this clonotype. The genes are TRBV15 and TRBJ2-7; 10 positions agree with TRBD1. With V trimmed by 5 bases and J by 5 bases, 6 bases remained unmatched. The CDR3 sequence is 14 residues long. The germline CDR1 and CDR2 sequences are LNHNV and YYDKDF (reference sequence). CDR3 protein: CATSAGTGEDEQYF. As DNA, the CDR3 is TGTGCCACCAGCGCCGGGACAGGGGAGGACGAGCAGTACTTC.

The chain uses TRBV6-6 and TRBJ1-2, with D unclear. CDR1 and CDR2 from the germline V gene are MNHNY and SVGAGI (reference sequence). Between the trimmed V and J ends, which lost 2 bases and 7 bases, there was a span of 8 bases. This CDR3 contains 12 residues. CDR3 region: CASSYGEGGYTF. As DNA, the CDR3 is TGTGCCAGCAGTTACGGGGAGGGTGGCTACACCTTC.